The rows below give T cell receptor beta chains drawn from one sample of a study of blood T cell repertoires in COVID-19. The table came from immunoSEQ multiplex PCR; TCRdb's copy has only in-frame clones and leaves some out. Altogether approximately 240,000 clones are present, around 90% being singletons, with the ten largest covering 0.8% to 0.95%. The sequenced sample was peripheral blood. These receptors were taken from a man in his thirties or forties with COVID-19, enrolled during active disease. Each CDR3 is given with its conserved first and last residue. Fields, in order: V gene, clone size, J gene, CDR3 protein. Clone size is stated in some rows and not others, as once, few, many or a class when expanded.

v_call: TRBV5-1; clone_size: NA; j_call: TRBJ2-1; cdr3_aa: CASSLVWGHPEQFF
v_call: TRBV5-5; clone_size: NA; j_call: TRBJ2-1; cdr3_aa: CASSPRLVANLENEQFF
v_call: TRBV10-2; clone_size: NA; j_call: TRBJ1-6; cdr3_aa: CASSEGQGRTPLHF
v_call: TRBV30; clone_size: NA; j_call: TRBJ1-1; cdr3_aa: CAWSPRNTEAFF
v_call: TRBV6-5; clone_size: NA; j_call: TRBJ1-6; cdr3_aa: CASSPGLTNSPLHF
v_call: TRBV30; clone_size: once; j_call: TRBJ1-6; cdr3_aa: CAWNGPGGNSPLHF
v_call: TRBV6-1; clone_size: NA; j_call: TRBJ1-1; cdr3_aa: CASSEPFNTEAFF
v_call: TRBV5-4; clone_size: NA; j_call: TRBJ1-2; cdr3_aa: CASSSARQRGGYTF
v_call: TRBV18; clone_size: once; j_call: TRBJ1-1; cdr3_aa: CASSRARGTEAFF
v_call: TRBV12-3/TRBV12-4; clone_size: NA; j_call: TRBJ1-4; cdr3_aa: CASMWGGEKLFF
v_call: TRBV3-1/TRBV3-2; clone_size: few; j_call: TRBJ1-3; cdr3_aa: CASSQIGGSGNTIYF
v_call: TRBV19; clone_size: NA; j_call: TRBJ1-5; cdr3_aa: CASSYGAGGQPQHF
v_call: TRBV4-2; clone_size: NA; j_call: TRBJ2-7; cdr3_aa: CASSQVLISGSSYEQYF
v_call: TRBV7-7; clone_size: NA; j_call: TRBJ1-1; cdr3_aa: CASSLDSNTEAFF
v_call: TRBV13; clone_size: NA; j_call: TRBJ2-2; cdr3_aa: CASSKQTVNTGELFF
v_call: TRBV12-3/TRBV12-4; clone_size: NA; j_call: TRBJ1-1; cdr3_aa: CASSLSRNTEAFF
v_call: TRBV6-6; clone_size: NA; j_call: TRBJ2-5; cdr3_aa: CASSYRQGAETQYF
v_call: TRBV2; clone_size: NA; j_call: TRBJ2-2; cdr3_aa: CASNSPRASGDHGELFF
v_call: TRBV25-1; clone_size: NA; j_call: TRBJ2-3; cdr3_aa: CASSEGSAGRTDTQYF
v_call: TRBV7-9; clone_size: NA; j_call: TRBJ2-1; cdr3_aa: CASSLSGGSYNEQFF
v_call: TRBV19; clone_size: NA; j_call: TRBJ1-6; cdr3_aa: CASSGRDRFYNSPLHF
v_call: TRBV5-1; clone_size: many; j_call: TRBJ2-7; cdr3_aa: CASSSGDGRGARFYEQYF
v_call: TRBV6-5; clone_size: NA; j_call: TRBJ2-1; cdr3_aa: CATTGGMVNEQFF
v_call: TRBV5-1; clone_size: NA; j_call: TRBJ1-2; cdr3_aa: CASSLDGNGYTF
v_call: TRBV4-1; clone_size: NA; j_call: TRBJ2-4; cdr3_aa: CASSLLGGAKNIQYF
v_call: TRBV30; clone_size: once; j_call: TRBJ1-3; cdr3_aa: CAWSDSLSGNTIYF
v_call: TRBV7-3; clone_size: NA; j_call: TRBJ1-3; cdr3_aa: CASSLWAGDTIYF
v_call: TRBV7-9; clone_size: NA; j_call: TRBJ2-3; cdr3_aa: CASSTRTGGRDTQYF
v_call: TRBV2; clone_size: NA; j_call: TRBJ2-3; cdr3_aa: CASSEGGLAGPDTQYF
v_call: TRBV3-1/TRBV3-2; clone_size: NA; j_call: TRBJ1-4; cdr3_aa: CASRAHGATNEKLFF
v_call: TRBV3-1/TRBV3-2; clone_size: NA; j_call: TRBJ2-1; cdr3_aa: CASSQRAGGYNEQFF
v_call: TRBV18; clone_size: NA; j_call: TRBJ1-1; cdr3_aa: CASSPGPAPEGAFF
v_call: TRBV5-4; clone_size: once; j_call: TRBJ2-1; cdr3_aa: CASSSRRGASGDNEQFF
v_call: TRBV4-1; clone_size: NA; j_call: TRBJ1-2; cdr3_aa: CASSQGWSTPERGYTF
v_call: TRBV19; clone_size: NA; j_call: TRBJ2-1; cdr3_aa: CASSRTGNEQFF
v_call: TRBV5-1; clone_size: NA; j_call: TRBJ1-4; cdr3_aa: CASSSTADNWEKLFF
v_call: TRBV2; clone_size: NA; j_call: TRBJ1-5; cdr3_aa: CASTGQGGSNQPQHF
v_call: TRBV4-1; clone_size: NA; j_call: TRBJ1-2; cdr3_aa: CASSQVLRGGSGYTF
v_call: TRBV23-1; clone_size: NA; j_call: TRBJ2-7; cdr3_aa: CASRGDGIYEQYF
v_call: TRBV24-1; clone_size: NA; j_call: TRBJ1-5; cdr3_aa: CATSVERRVSQPQHF
v_call: TRBV14; clone_size: NA; j_call: TRBJ2-7; cdr3_aa: CASSRRGRQGLESYEQYF
v_call: TRBV7-3; clone_size: NA; j_call: TRBJ2-3; cdr3_aa: CASSLTGSDTQYF
v_call: TRBV4-1; clone_size: NA; j_call: TRBJ1-5; cdr3_aa: CASSHRTGDSNQPQHF
v_call: TRBV6-6; clone_size: NA; j_call: TRBJ2-1; cdr3_aa: CASSYRLTGNEQFF
v_call: TRBV4-1; clone_size: NA; j_call: TRBJ1-2; cdr3_aa: CASSQDLTRGHGYTF
v_call: TRBV6-5; clone_size: NA; j_call: TRBJ1-6; cdr3_aa: CASSPGQGRSPLHF
v_call: TRBV5-1; clone_size: NA; j_call: TRBJ1-1; cdr3_aa: CASSRGQGAMNTEAFF
v_call: TRBV18; clone_size: once; j_call: TRBJ1-3; cdr3_aa: CASSPGQGALSGNTIYF
v_call: TRBV2; clone_size: NA; j_call: TRBJ2-3; cdr3_aa: CASNGRETDTQYF
v_call: TRBV3-1/TRBV3-2; clone_size: NA; j_call: TRBJ2-7; cdr3_aa: CASSQVGHGDYEQYF
v_call: TRBV5-6; clone_size: NA; j_call: TRBJ1-1; cdr3_aa: CASSYVPGQGSFTEAFF
v_call: TRBV9; clone_size: NA; j_call: TRBJ2-1; cdr3_aa: CASSVGGGFYNEQFF
v_call: TRBV27; clone_size: NA; j_call: TRBJ1-5; cdr3_aa: CASGPFTQPQHF
v_call: TRBV6-5; clone_size: NA; j_call: TRBJ2-5; cdr3_aa: CATLRPGGTQYF
v_call: TRBV3-1/TRBV3-2; clone_size: NA; j_call: TRBJ2-7; cdr3_aa: CASSHTFGEQYF
v_call: TRBV2; clone_size: NA; j_call: TRBJ2-6; cdr3_aa: CASSEGQGFTTGANVLTF
v_call: TRBV9; clone_size: NA; j_call: TRBJ1-4; cdr3_aa: CASSVSPQVATNEKLFF
v_call: TRBV9; clone_size: NA; j_call: TRBJ2-3; cdr3_aa: CASSLRFASSTDTQYF
v_call: TRBV4-2; clone_size: NA; j_call: TRBJ1-5; cdr3_aa: CASSQDDNNQPQHF